This T cell receptor (beta chain) was obtained from a study of blood T cells in healthy people across ages. Together with a sample-barcoded 5' primer, a J-beta primer mix was included in a second PCR lasting 7 to 11 cycles. TCRdb processed the 5' RACE reads anew with MiXCR; each CDR3 protein has one entry. The sample yields over 1,500,000 distinct CDR3 sequences, around half seen once. V lost 7 bases, J lost 8 bases, and 11 bases lay in between. Germline CDR1 reads LGHNT; CDR2 reads FRNRAP. The CDR3 is 12 amino acids. This receptor was taken from a middle-aged woman in good health. The chain has TRBV12-5 and TRBJ2-2; possibly TRBD1 or TRBD2 for D (6 bases each). The sample comprised blood. The DNA for the CDR3 is TGTGCTAGTGCCACGGGGGCGGGGGAGCTGTTTTTT. Residues: CASATGAGELFF.